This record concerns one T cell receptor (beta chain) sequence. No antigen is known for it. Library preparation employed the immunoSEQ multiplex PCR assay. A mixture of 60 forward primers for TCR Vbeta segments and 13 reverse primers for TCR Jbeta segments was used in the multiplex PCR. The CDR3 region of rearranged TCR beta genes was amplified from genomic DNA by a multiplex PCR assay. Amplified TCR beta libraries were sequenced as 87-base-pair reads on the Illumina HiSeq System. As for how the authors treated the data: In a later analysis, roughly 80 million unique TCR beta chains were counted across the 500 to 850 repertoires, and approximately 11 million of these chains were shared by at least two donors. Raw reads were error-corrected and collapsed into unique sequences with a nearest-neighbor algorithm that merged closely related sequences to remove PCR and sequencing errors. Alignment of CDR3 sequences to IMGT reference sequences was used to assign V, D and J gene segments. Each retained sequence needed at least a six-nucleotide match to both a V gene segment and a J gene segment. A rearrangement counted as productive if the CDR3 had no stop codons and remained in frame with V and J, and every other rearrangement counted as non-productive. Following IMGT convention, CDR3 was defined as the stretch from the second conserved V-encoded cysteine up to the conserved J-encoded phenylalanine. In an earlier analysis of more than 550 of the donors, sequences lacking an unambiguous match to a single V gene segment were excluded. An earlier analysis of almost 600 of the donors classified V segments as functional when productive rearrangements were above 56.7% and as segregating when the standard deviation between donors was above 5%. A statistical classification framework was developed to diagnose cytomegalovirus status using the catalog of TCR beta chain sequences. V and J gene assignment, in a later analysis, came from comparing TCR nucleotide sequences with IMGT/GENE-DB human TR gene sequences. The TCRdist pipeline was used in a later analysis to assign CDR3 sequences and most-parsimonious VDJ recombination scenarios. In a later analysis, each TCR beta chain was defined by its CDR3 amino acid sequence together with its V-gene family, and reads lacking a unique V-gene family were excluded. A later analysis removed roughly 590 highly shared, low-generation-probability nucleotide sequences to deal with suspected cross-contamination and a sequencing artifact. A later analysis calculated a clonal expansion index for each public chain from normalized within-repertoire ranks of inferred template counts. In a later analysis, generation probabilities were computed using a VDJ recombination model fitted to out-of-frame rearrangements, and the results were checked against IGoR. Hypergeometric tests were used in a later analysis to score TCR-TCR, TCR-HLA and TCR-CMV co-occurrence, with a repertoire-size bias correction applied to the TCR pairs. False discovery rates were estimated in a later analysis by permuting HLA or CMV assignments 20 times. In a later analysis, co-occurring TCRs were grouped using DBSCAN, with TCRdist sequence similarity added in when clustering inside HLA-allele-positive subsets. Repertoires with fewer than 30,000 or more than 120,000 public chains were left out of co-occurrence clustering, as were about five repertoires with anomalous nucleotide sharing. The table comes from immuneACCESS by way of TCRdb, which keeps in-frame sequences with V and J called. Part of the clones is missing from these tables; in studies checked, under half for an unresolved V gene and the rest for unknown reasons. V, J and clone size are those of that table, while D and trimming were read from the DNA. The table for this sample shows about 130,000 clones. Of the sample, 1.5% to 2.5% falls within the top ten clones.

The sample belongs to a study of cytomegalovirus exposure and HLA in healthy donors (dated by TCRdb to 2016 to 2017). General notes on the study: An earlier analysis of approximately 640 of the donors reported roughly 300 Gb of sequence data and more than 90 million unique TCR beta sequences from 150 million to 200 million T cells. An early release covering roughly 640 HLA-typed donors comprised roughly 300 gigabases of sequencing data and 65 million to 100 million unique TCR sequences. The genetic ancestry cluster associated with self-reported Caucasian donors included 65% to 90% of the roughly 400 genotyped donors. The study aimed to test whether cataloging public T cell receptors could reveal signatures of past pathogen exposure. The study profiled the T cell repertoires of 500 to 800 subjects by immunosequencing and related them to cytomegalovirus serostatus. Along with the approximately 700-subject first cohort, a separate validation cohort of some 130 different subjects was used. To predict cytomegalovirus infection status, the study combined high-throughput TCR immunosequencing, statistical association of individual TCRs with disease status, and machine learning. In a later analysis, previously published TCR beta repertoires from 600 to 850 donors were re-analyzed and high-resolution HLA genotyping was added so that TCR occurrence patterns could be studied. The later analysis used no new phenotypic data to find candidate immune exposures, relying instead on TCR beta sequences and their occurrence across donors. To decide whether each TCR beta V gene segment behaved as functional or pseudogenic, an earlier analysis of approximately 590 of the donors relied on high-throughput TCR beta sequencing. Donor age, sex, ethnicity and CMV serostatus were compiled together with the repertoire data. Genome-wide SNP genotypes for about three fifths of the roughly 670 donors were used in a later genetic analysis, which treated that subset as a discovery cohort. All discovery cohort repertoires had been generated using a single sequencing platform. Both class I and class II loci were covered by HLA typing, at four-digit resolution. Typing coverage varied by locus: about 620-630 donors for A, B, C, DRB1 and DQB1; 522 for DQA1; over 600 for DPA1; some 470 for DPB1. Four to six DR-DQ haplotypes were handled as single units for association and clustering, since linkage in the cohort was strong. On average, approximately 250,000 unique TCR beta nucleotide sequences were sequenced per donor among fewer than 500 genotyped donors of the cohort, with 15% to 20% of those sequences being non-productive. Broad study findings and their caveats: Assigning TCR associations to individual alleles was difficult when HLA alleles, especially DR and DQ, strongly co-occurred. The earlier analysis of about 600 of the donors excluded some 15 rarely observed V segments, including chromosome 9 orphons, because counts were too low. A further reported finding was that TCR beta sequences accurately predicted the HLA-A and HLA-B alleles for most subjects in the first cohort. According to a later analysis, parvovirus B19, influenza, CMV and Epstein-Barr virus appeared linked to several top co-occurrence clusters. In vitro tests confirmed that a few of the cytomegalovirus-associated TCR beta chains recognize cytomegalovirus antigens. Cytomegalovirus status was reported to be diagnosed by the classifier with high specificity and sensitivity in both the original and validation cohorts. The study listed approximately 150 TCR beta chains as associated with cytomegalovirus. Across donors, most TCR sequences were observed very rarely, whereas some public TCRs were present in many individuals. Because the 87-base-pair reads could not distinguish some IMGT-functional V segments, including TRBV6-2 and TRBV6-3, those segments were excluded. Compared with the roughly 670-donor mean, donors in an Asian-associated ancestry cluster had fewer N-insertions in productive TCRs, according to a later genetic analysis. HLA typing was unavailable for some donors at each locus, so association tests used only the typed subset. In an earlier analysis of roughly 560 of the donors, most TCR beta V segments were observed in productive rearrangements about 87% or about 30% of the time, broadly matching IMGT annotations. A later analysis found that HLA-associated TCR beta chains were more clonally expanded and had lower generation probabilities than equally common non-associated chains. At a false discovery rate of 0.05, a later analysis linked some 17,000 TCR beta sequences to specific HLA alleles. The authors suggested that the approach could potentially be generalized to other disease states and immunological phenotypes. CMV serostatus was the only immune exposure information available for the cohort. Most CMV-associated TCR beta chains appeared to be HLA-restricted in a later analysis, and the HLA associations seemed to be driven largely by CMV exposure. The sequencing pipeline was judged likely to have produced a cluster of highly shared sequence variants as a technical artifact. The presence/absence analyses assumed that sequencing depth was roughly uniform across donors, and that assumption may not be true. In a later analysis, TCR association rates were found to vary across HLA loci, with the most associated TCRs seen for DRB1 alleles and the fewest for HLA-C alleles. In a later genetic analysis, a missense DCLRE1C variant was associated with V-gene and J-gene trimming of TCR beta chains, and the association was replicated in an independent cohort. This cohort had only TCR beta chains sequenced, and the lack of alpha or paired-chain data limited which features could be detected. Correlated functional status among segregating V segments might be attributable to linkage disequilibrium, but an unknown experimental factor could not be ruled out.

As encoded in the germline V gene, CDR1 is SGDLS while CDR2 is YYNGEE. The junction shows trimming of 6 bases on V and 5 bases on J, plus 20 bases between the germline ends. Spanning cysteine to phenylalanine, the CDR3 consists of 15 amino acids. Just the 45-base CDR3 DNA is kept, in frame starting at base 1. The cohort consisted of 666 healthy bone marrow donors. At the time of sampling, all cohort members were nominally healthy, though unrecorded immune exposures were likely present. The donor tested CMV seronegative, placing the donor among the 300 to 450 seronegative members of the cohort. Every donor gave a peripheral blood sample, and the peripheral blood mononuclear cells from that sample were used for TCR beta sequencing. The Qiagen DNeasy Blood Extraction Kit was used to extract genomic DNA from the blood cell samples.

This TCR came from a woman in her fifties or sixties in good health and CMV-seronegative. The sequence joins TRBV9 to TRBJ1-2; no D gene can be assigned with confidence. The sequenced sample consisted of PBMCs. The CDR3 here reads CASNPDGVALYGYTF. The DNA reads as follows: TGTGCCAGCAACCCAGACGGGGTTGCCCTATATGGCTACACCTTC. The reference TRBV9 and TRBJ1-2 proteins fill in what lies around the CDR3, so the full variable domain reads DSGVTQTPKHLITATGQRVTLRCSPRSGDLSVYWYQQSLDQGLQFLIQYYNGEERAKGNILERFSAQQFPDLHSELNLSSLELGDSALYFCASNPDGVALYGYTFGSGTRLTVV.